The T cell receptor beta chain under discussion was sequenced for a study of blood T cells in healthy people across ages. Study observations and caveats: Researchers deemed the diversity estimates from one million T cells underestimates.

Details on this clonotype: Its antigen remains unidentified.

The CDR3 totals 15 residues. Germline CDR1 is LGHNA and CDR2 is YSLEER. The trim removed 3 bases at V and 2 bases at J, leaving 4 bases unmatched. Through a sample-barcoded 5' primer and a J-beta primer mix, a second PCR was run for roughly 6 to 11 cycles. In TCRdb, the 5' RACE reads were re-called with MiXCR into one record per CDR3 protein. The table includes over 1.5 million distinct CDR3 sequences, 49% detected once. This chain links TRBV4-3 with TRBJ1-2; 9 positions match TRBD1. The specimen sequenced was blood. This clonotype was sampled from a woman between 35 and 50 years old in good health. The CDR3 protein is CASSHYGQGNYGYTF. The CDR3 DNA reads as TGCGCCAGCAGCCATTATGGACAGGGGAACTATGGCTACACCTTC.